This TCR beta chain was captured by sequencing in a study of shared clonotypes between healthy human individuals. The CDR3 loop spans 12 amino acids. CDR1 is SGHRS and CDR2 is YFSETQ in the germline V gene. Trimming pared 1 base from V and 4 bases from J, leaving 6 bases between. TCRdb's table, derived via immunoSEQ multiplex PCR, lists solely in-frame clones and lacks some. The sample lists roughly 660,000 clones; 90% were seen once. Donors included only healthy HIV-negative adults lacking recent acute infections or vaccinations. Of note for this clone: As yet, its antigen is unknown.

Study conclusions and caveats: The authors expected sequencing depth to affect clonotype sharing among donors.

The sequenced material came from memory CD8+ T cells from PBMCs. Subset noted: CD45RO+ cells pooled with CCR7-negative TemRA cells. This receptor was identified in a man between 18 and 29 years old in good health. Some clones in this sample may be carry-over from other donors' samples. This sequence joins TRBV5-1 and TRBJ2-7, with D perhaps matching TRBD2 (5 bases). In nucleotides, the CDR3 is TGCGCCAGCAGCTTGTCGGGATACGAGCAGTACTTC. The encoded protein is CASSLSGYEQYF.